This TCR beta chain was sequenced for a study of control samples from healthy donors and cancer patients. This CDR3 has 15 amino acids. Germline loops: CDR1 SGHRS, CDR2 YFSETQ. V dropped 0 bases and J dropped 3; count of bases not matched to a gene: 5. Generated by immunoSEQ multiplex PCR, the TCRdb table keeps only in-frame clones and is missing some. The table lists tens of thousands of clones, about nine tenths of them singletons, with 12% in the top ten. Sequencing input: PBMCs. This TCR derives from a man in his fifties or sixties with lung cancer. The chain couples TRBV5-1 to TRBJ2-7, with 8 positions matching TRBD1. Here the CDR3 reads CASSLGQGSLYEQYF. CDR3 nucleotide sequence: TGCGCCAGCAGCTTGGGACAGGGGTCCCTCTACGAGCAGTACTTC.